This TCR beta chain was sequenced during a study of blood T cell repertoires in COVID-19. Generated by immunoSEQ multiplex PCR, the TCRdb table keeps only in-frame clones and is missing some. This table holds under 250,000 clones, approximately 82% found once. Trimming shortened V by 8 bases and J by 6 bases, and 13 bases separated the two germline ends. This CDR3 contains 13 residues. Per the germline V gene, CDR1 is SGHVS and CDR2 is FNYEAQ. The TCR comes from a man aged 25-45 years who had recovered from COVID-19. The chain has TRBV7-6 and TRBJ2-2; D may be TRBD2 (7 bases). Sequencing was performed on peripheral blood. CDR3 amino acids: CASRGAWPGELFF. The CDR3 DNA reads TGTGCCAGCCGGGGGGCTTGGCCCGGGGAGCTGTTTTTT.